This passage covers 23 T cell receptor beta chains from one sample sequenced in a study of blood T cell repertoires in COVID-19. Clones were read by immunoSEQ multiplex PCR, and TCRdb kept only the in-frame ones, dropping some. The table records under 350,000 clones, 80% to 90% of them present only once. Sequencing was performed on peripheral blood. Receptors originate from a man aged 40-50 years with acute or convalescent COVID-19.

V usage is TRBV5-1 and J usage is TRBJ1-3, with TRBD1 as a possible D gene (5 bases). V was shortened by 3 bases and J by 2 bases, with 12 bases between the two germline ends. There are 15 residues in the CDR3. Germline loops: CDR1 SGHRS, CDR2 YFSETQ. CDR3 loop: CASSSRGEPGNTIYF. The CDR3 bases are TGCGCCAGCAGCTCCCGGGGGGAGCCTGGAAACACCATATATTTT.

This chain uses TRBV5-1 with TRBJ2-3; 7 bases line up with TRBD1. Germline loops: CDR1 SGHRS, CDR2 YFSETQ. Trimming removed 4 bases from V and 4 bases from J; junction bases left unmatched: 6. The CDR3 length is 14 residues. CDR3: CASSPWTGSDTQYF. The CDR3 bases are TGCGCCAGCAGCCCCTGGACAGGTTCAGATACGCAGTATTTT.

V and J are TRBV14 and TRBJ1-1; 8 bases are shared with TRBD1. V lost 2 bases to trimming and J lost 5 bases; unmatched junction nucleotides: 4. CDR3 length equals 14 residues. Germline values: CDR1 SGHDN, CDR2 FVKESK. CDR3 DNA sequence: TGTGCCAGCAGCCAACTAACAGGGGGAACTGAAGCTTTCTTT. This gives the protein CASSQLTGGTEAFF.

This chain links TRBV7-2 with TRBJ1-6; D perhaps matches TRBD1 (5 bases). CDR1 and CDR2 from the germline V gene are SGHTA and FQGNSA. The germline V and J ends were trimmed by 1 base and 9 bases, with 10 bases remaining between them. The CDR3 contains 14 residues. CDR3 coding DNA: TGTGCCAGCAGCTTAGGGGGGACTGTTTCACCCCTCCACTTT. The encoded protein is CASSLGGTVSPLHF.

The chain uses TRBV14 and TRBJ2-2; 7 bases align to TRBD2. In germline, CDR1 is SGHDN, CDR2 FVKESK. The V and J ends lost 0 bases and 6 bases, in that order; junction bases with no gene match: 1. CDR3 length equals 14 residues. CDR3 nucleotides: TGTGCCAGCAGCCAAGATCTAGCGGCCGGGGAGCTGTTTTTT. The encoded protein is CASSQDLAAGELFF.

V and J are TRBV9 and TRBJ1-3; D gene uncertain. The germline V gene encodes CDR1 SGDLS and CDR2 YYNGEE. The CDR3 runs to 15 residues. Between the trimmed V and J ends, which lost 4 bases and 2 bases, there was a span of 13 bases. The CDR3 nucleotides are TGTGCCAGCAGCCCTCAGGAGGTAACTGGAAACACCATATATTTT. It yields the protein CASSPQEVTGNTIYF.

V usage is TRBV5-6 and J usage is TRBJ1-2; D gene unclear. The germline gives CDR1 SGHDT, CDR2 YYEEEE. V lost 4 bases and J lost 3, with 7 bases in between. CDR3 length: 12 residues. The CDR3 bases are TGTGCCAGCAGCATGAGGGACTATGGCTACACCTTC. Translation gives CASSMRDYGYTF.

This sequence joins TRBV5-5 and TRBJ1-2, with 7 positions matching TRBD1. Trimming took 0 bases from V and 8 from J; bases not matched to a gene: 13. CDR3 length: 16 residues. Germline loops: CDR1 SGHKS, CDR2 YYEKEE (reference sequence). CDR3 amino acids: CASSLAPPGGFDGYTF. The CDR3 nucleotides read TGTGCCAGCAGCTTGGCCCCCCCAGGGGGGTTTGACGGCTACACCTTC.

The chain recombines TRBV7-2 with TRBJ1-1; D uncertain. CDR1 and CDR2 from the germline V gene are SGHTA and FQGNSA. There are 16 residues in the CDR3. V was shortened by 5 bases and J by 0 bases, with 16 bases between the two germline ends. Here the CDR3 DNA reads TGTGCCAGCAGCCCCCCGGGGAACCGAATGAACACTGAAGCTTTCTTT. Its translation is CASSPPGNRMNTEAFF.

This clone has just a few counts. This chain connects TRBV7-8 to TRBJ2-7, with 12 bases identical to TRBD1. Trimming took 5 bases from V and 7 from J; bases not matched to a gene: 6. CDR3 size: 14 residues. The germline V gene has CDR1 SGHVS and CDR2 FQNEAQ. CDR3 protein: CASSPRDRGLEQYF. CDR3 DNA: TGTGCCAGCAGCCCACGGGACAGGGGGCTAGAGCAGTACTTC.

A few counts support this clone. The genes are TRBV10-3 and TRBJ2-6, with no clear D. V gave up 2 bases and J gave up 0 bases, with 8 bases separating them. CDR1 and CDR2 (germline): ENHRY, SYGVKD. This CDR3 comprises 16 residues. This CDR3 reads CAISEALSSGANVLTF. The CDR3 DNA follows: TGTGCCATCAGTGAGGCCCTTAGCTCTGGGGCCAACGTCCTGACTTTC.

The chain links TRBV2 to TRBJ2-2; TRBD2 matches at 12 bases. Germline lookup yields CDR1 SNHLY and CDR2 FYNNEI. V trimming: 2 bases; J trimming: 6 bases; junction bases outside the gene matches: 4. This CDR3 contains 16 residues. The CDR3 nucleotides read TGTGCCAGCAGTGAAACACTAGCGGGGGGATCCGGGGAGCTGTTTTTT. This gives the protein CASSETLAGGSGELFF.

This clone was counted a single time. This chain joins TRBV14 and TRBJ2-3; D is undetermined. Germline assignment: CDR1 SGHDN and CDR2 FVKESK. The CDR3 spans 16 residues. The ends were cut back, 1 base at V and 0 bases at J, with 11 bases in the middle. The CDR3 bases are TGTGCCAGCAGCCAAGTGGCAAGTCCTAGCACAGATACGCAGTATTTT. Residues: CASSQVASPSTDTQYF.

This clone appeared once. This chain connects TRBV2 to TRBJ1-1; 7 bases fit TRBD1. J was trimmed by 4 bases and V by 6 bases; bases with no gene match: 2. Germline V gives CDR1 SNHLY, CDR2 FYNNEI. This CDR3 is 12 amino acids long. CDR3: CASRSGGTEAFF. The CDR3, as DNA: TGTGCCAGCAGGTCAGGGGGCACTGAAGCTTTCTTT.

This clone was picked up a small number of times. The CDR3 coding sequence is TGCGCCAGCAGCCCAGGGTTAGGGGTTGAAAAACTGTTTTTT. As protein: CASSPGLGVEKLFF. The V and J genes are TRBV5-1 and TRBJ1-4; tentatively, D is TRBD1 (5 bases). In germline, CDR1 is SGHRS, CDR2 YFSETQ. The CDR3 is made up of 14 amino acids. Deletions cut 4 bases from V and 7 bases from J, with 14 bases between.

The CDR3 loop reads CASSLLPPTARDTEAFF. The DNA of the CDR3 is TGTGCCAGCAGCTTACTTCCCCCGACGGCGAGGGACACTGAAGCTTTCTTT. This sequence joins TRBV7-2 and TRBJ1-1; D uncertain. This CDR3 spans 17 amino acids. Germline V lookup: CDR1 SGHTA, CDR2 FQGNSA. V lost 2 bases to trimming and J lost 3 bases, with 19 bases between them.

The chain has TRBV7-8 and TRBJ2-3; no clear D. Trimming took 1 base from V and 3 from J, leaving 14 bases between them. CDR3 length: 16 residues. Germline CDR1 reads SGHVS; CDR2 reads FQNEAQ. The CDR3 DNA reads TGTGCCAGCAGCTTAGGATTGACAAAAAAAACAGATACGCAGTATTTT. It translates to CASSLGLTKKTDTQYF.

The chain has TRBV2 and TRBJ1-6; 9 bases match TRBD1. Germline V gene lookup returns CDR1 SNHLY and CDR2 FYNNEI. The CDR3 is made up of 16 amino acids. Trimming removed 7 bases from V and 4 bases from J; junction bases left unmatched: 8. For the CDR3, the DNA is TGTGCCAGCATCCCCCCCGGGACAGGGTATAATTCACCCCTCCACTTT. Translation gives CASIPPGTGYNSPLHF.

V is TRBV5-1 and J is TRBJ1-4; D gene ambiguous. V was clipped by 3 bases and J by 0 bases, with 9 bases between them. The CDR3 consists of 15 residues. Germline V lookup: CDR1 SGHRS, CDR2 YFSETQ. CDR3 in DNA: TGCGCCAGCAGCTCGGAGGGAACAACTAATGAAAAACTGTTTTTT. It specifies CASSSEGTTNEKLFF.

This chain joins TRBV18 and TRBJ1-3; D might be TRBD1 (6 bases). The germline V gene has CDR1 KGHSH and CDR2 LQKENI. The CDR3 is 14 residues long. Trimming left V 6 bases short and J 2 bases short, with 11 bases between. CDR3 in amino acids: CASSTGTAGNTIYF. Here the CDR3 DNA reads TGTGCCAGCTCCACAGGGACGGCTGGAAACACCATATATTTT.

The count of this clone is one. J is TRBJ1-4 and V is TRBV30; D remains unclear. Germline loops: CDR1 GTSNPN, CDR2 SVGIG (reference sequence). Deletions cut 1 base from V and 3 bases from J, with 15 bases between. The length of the CDR3 is 16 residues. CDR3 region: CAWSDFSGLANEKLFF. CDR3 coding DNA: TGTGCCTGGAGTGACTTTTCGGGGTTAGCTAATGAAAAACTGTTTTTT.

The gene calls are TRBV4-2 and TRBJ1-2; 8 bases are shared with TRBD1. Germline loops: CDR1 LGHNA, CDR2 YNFKEQ. The CDR3 sequence is 16 residues long. V was clipped by 0 bases and J by 6 bases; unmatched bases: 9. For the CDR3, the DNA is TGTGCCAGCAGCCAAGAGGCCCGGGCCAGGGGGCATGGCTACACCTTC. This sequence encodes CASSQEARARGHGYTF.

The chain joins TRBV10-3 to TRBJ2-4; D is unresolved. The CDR3 is 18 residues long. Per germline, CDR1 ENHRY and CDR2 SYGVKD. Between the trimmed V and J ends, which lost 0 bases and 1 base, there was a span of 16 bases. Here the CDR3 DNA reads TGTGCCATCAGTGAGTCGCCCTCCGCGACTGGGGCCAAAAACATTCAGTACTTC. Protein product: CAISESPSATGAKNIQYF.